The entry below gives a single T cell receptor beta chain sequence along with its context. The source of the sample is a study of T-cell reconstitution after alpha-beta-depleted transplantation in children. Unique molecular identifiers were incorporated when the TCRbeta library was constructed. One entry per CDR3 protein, called by TCRdb with MiXCR from the PCR reads. The profile shows more than 150,000 distinct CDR3 sequences, about 15% of them singletons. The CDR3 consists of 14 residues. CDR1 is SGHRS, CDR2 YFSETQ, per germline. Trimming pared 4 bases from V and 3 bases from J, leaving 10 bases between.

The receptor's source is a human donor who donated a stem cell graft to a child with acute lymphoblastic leukemia. Material: PBMCs from the stem cell graft donor, obtained from the stem cell graft. V gene TRBV5-1 combines with J gene TRBJ2-2; D not certain. CDR3 sequence: CASSRNLDTGELFF. The CDR3 coding sequence is TGCGCCAGCAGCCGCAATCTTGACACCGGGGAGCTGTTTTTT.